Included here is one T cell receptor (beta chain) sequence, with context. These data belong to a study of T cells in tuberculosis. Sorting used thawed, overnight-rested PBMC stained with anti-CD3, a viability dye and GMM-loaded CD1B tetramer. The lipid loaded on the CD1B tetramers was C32 glucose monomycolate from Rhodococcus equi. Approximately 100,000 tetramer-negative cells were sorted from each donor. Some clones are missing from TCRdb's copy, which holds only in-frame ones; the method was immunoSEQ multiplex PCR. Here the sample spans nearly 60,000 clones, 70% to 90% being singletons. V lost 3 bases to trimming and J lost 3 bases; unmatched junction nucleotides: 2. CDR3 length equals 14 residues. Germline-derived CDR1 and CDR2 are SGHTA and FQGNSA.

The sequence came from an adult woman with latent tuberculosis. Sample: CD1b-GMM tetramer-negative cells sorted from PBMCs. The chain combines TRBV7-2 with TRBJ1-5, with 7 bases identical to TRBD1. DNA of the CDR3: TGTGCCAGCAGCTTCGGACAGGCCAATCAGCCCCAGCATTTT. The encoded protein is CASSFGQANQPQHF.